The 9 T cell receptor beta chains listed next were all sequenced from one sample in a study of shared clonotypes between healthy human individuals. Some clones are missing from TCRdb's copy, which holds only in-frame ones; the method was immunoSEQ multiplex PCR. The profile shows some 1,400,000 clones, approximately 96% of them singletons. The sample taken for sequencing was naive CD4+ T cells sorted from blood. Regarding subset: CD45RA+ positively selected. Receptors originate from a young man in good health.

This clone has a single count. The sample carries other DNA sequences with the same CDR3. The chain couples TRBV6-5 to TRBJ2-1, with 8 bases that match TRBD1. V dropped 6 bases and J dropped 1; count of bases not matched to a gene: 5. Per germline, CDR1 MNHEY and CDR2 SVGAGI. This CDR3 region has 15 residues. DNA for the CDR3: TGTGCCAGCAGACGCACAGGGGGTTCCTACAATGAGCAGTTCTTC. Translated, it gives CASRRTGGSYNEQFF.

The chain has TRBV29-1 and TRBJ2-3; the D is unclear. Trimming shortened V by 3 bases and J by 0 bases, and 19 bases separated the two germline ends. Germline V gene lookup returns CDR1 SQVTM and CDR2 ANQGSEA. CDR3 length: 17 amino acids. The CDR3 DNA sequence: TGCAGCGTTGATCCACTCTTGACACCGAGTAGCACAGATACGCAGTATTTT. This codes for CSVDPLLTPSSTDTQYF.

V and J are TRBV5-5 and TRBJ1-4; 8 nucleotides agree with TRBD1. V was pared by 0 bases and J by 7 bases, with 5 bases of the junction left unmatched. The CDR3 is 15 amino acids. The germline V gene encodes CDR1 SGHKS and CDR2 YYEKEE (reference sequence). The CDR3 coding sequence is TGTGCCAGCAGCTTGGAGGGGACAGGTGGTGAAAAACTGTTTTTT. This translates into CASSLEGTGGEKLFF.

The chain recombines TRBV18 with TRBJ2-3, with D perhaps TRBD1 or TRBD2 (5 bases each). Trimming stripped 7 bases from V and 1 base from J, with 15 bases between. CDR1 and CDR2 (germline): KGHSH, LQKENI. The CDR3 length is 15 residues. The CDR3 nucleotides read TGTGCCAGCTTAGCCGGGGACCCACGCACAGATACGCAGTATTTT. This sequence encodes CASLAGDPRTDTQYF. Full variable domain (outside the CDR3, taken from reference TRBV18 and TRBJ2-3): NAGVMQNPRHLVRRRGQEARLRCSPMKGHSHVYWYRQLPEEGLKFMVYLQKENIIDESGMPKERFSAEFPKEGPSILRIQQVVRGDSAAYFCASLAGDPRTDTQYFGPGTRLTVL.

This sequence joins TRBV6-1 and TRBJ2-4; 9 positions agree with TRBD1. With 0 bases clipped from V and 7 bases from J, the junction kept 7 bases outside the gene matches. Germline V CDR1 and CDR2: MNHNS, SASEGT. The CDR3 consists of 16 residues. In nucleotides, the CDR3 is TGTGCCAGCAGTGAAGCAACAGGGGGCTTGACGAACATTCAGTACTTC. Translated, it gives CASSEATGGLTNIQYF.

The rearrangement links TRBV6-1 to TRBJ2-7, with 8 bases identical to TRBD1. In germline, CDR1 is MNHNS, CDR2 SASEGT. This CDR3 has 15 residues. The junction had 8 bases not matched to a gene; V was cut back by 4 bases and J by 3 bases. The CDR3 region has the DNA TGTGCCAGCAGTGTGCTACAGGGGGGCCTCTACGAGCAGTACTTC. Amino acid sequence: CASSVLQGGLYEQYF.

This clone was seen only once. The chain carries TRBV28 and TRBJ2-2; D is unresolved. The germline V and J ends were trimmed by 7 bases and 4 bases, with 16 bases remaining between them. The CDR3 consists of 15 residues. Germline lookup yields CDR1 MDHEN and CDR2 SYDVKM. Written as DNA, the CDR3 is TGTGCCAGCATTTCCGGAGCCCTCGGCACCGGGGAGCTGTTTTTT. Translated, it gives CASISGALGTGELFF.

The V call is TRBV2, the J call TRBJ1-2; 9 bases are shared with TRBD1. V trimming: 6 bases; J trimming: 4 bases; junction bases outside the gene matches: 3. CDR1 is SNHLY and CDR2 is FYNNEI in the germline V gene. The CDR3 is made up of 13 amino acids. CDR3 region: CASRDRGGYGYTF. The CDR3 DNA follows: TGTGCCAGCAGGGACAGGGGAGGCTATGGCTACACCTTC.

In its sample, this clone was seen once. V gene TRBV7-9 combines with J gene TRBJ2-7, with 7 nucleotides matching TRBD1. From germline, CDR1 is SEHNR and CDR2 FQNEAQ (reference sequence). The CDR3 loop spans 13 amino acids. V shed 1 base and J 13 bases; nucleotides not matched to a gene: 10. The CDR3 reads CASSLEGSGTAYF. CDR3 DNA sequence: TGTGCCAGCAGCTTAGAAGGGTCCGGGACAGCCTACTTC.